The source of this TCR beta chain is a study of shared clonotypes between healthy human individuals. Terminally differentiated effector memory CD45RA+ cells were excluded from the naive CD8 cells, which were CD45RO-negative and positively selected for CCR7. Data came from immunoSEQ multiplex PCR; TCRdb stores just in-frame clones and leaves some out. The data hold roughly 1,800,000 clones, with about 95% observed a single time. V dropped 4 bases and J dropped 5; count of bases not matched to a gene: 10. Germline CDR1 and CDR2: ENHRY and SYGVKD. This CDR3 comprises 16 residues. The receptor's source is a man aged 18-30 years in good health. The sample was naive CD8+ T cells sorted from blood. The chain has TRBV10-3 and TRBJ2-3; 9 bases are shared with TRBD2. The CDR3: CAISGAVAGVGDTQYF. The CDR3 nucleotides are TGTGCCATCAGTGGGGCTGTAGCGGGAGTAGGAGATACGCAGTATTTT.